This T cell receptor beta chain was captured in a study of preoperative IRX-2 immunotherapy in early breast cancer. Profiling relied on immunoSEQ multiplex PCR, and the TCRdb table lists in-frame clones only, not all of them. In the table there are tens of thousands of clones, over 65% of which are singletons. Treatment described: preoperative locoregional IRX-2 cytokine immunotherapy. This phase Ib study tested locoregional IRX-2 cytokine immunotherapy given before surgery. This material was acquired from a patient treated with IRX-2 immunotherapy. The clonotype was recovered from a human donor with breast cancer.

For the CDR3, the DNA is TGCGCCAGCAATATTTCCACTCCCGGGACTGGGACCTACGAGCAGTACTTC. This codes for CASNISTPGTGTYEQYF. The chain has TRBV5-1 and TRBJ2-7, with D possibly matching TRBD2 (6 bases). The CDR3 runs 17 residues. V lost 6 bases to trimming and J lost 2 bases, with 24 bases between them. The germline gives CDR1 SGHRS, CDR2 YFSETQ.